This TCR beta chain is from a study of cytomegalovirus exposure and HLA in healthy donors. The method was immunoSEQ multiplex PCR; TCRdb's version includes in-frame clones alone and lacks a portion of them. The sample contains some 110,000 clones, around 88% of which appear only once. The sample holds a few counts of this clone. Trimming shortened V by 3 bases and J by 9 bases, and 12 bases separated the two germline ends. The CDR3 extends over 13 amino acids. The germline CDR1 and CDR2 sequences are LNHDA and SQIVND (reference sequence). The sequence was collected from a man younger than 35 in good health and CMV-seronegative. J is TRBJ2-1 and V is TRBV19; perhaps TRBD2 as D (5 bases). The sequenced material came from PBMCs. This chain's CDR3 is CASSILVRGEQFF. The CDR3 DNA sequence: TGTGCCAGTAGTATCTTAGTTCGGGGTGAGCAGTTCTTC.